The 15 T cell receptor beta chains given below trace back to one sample, sequenced in a study of T cells in Graves' hyperthyroidism and ophthalmopathy. Amplified TCR beta CDR3 regions derived from RNA transcripts. The HTBI set primed first-round TCR CDR3 RT-PCR. From the multiplex PCR reads, TCRdb called clonotypes with MiXCR, one entry per CDR3 protein. The repertoire holds around 600,000 distinct CDR3 sequences, 12% to 15% seen once, with less than 9% in the top ten. The sequencing sample was made of blood. The receptor set was obtained from a woman aged 18-29 years with Graves' ophthalmopathy.

The chain recombines TRBV5-1 with TRBJ2-7; 7 positions match TRBD2. J lost 6 bases, V lost 3 bases, and 6 bases had no gene match. Germline CDR1 is SGHRS and CDR2 is YFSETQ. The CDR3 is 13 residues long. The CDR3 sequence: CASSSQGGPEQYF. The CDR3 DNA reads as TGCGCCAGCAGCTCCCAGGGAGGGCCCGAGCAGTACTTC.

The V and J genes are TRBV24-1 and TRBJ2-3, with TRBD1 identical over 9 bases. Germline CDR1 is KGHDR and CDR2 is SFDVKD. The CDR3 is made up of 14 amino acids. The J segment lost 2 bases and the V segment lost 9 bases, leaving 5 bases of the junction unmatched. CDR3 in amino acids: CATSGTGITDTQYF. The CDR3 region has the DNA TGTGCCACCTCCGGGACAGGGATCACAGATACGCAGTATTTT.

This clonotype has a count of ten or more. This chain uses TRBV6-1 with TRBJ2-5; 14 bases match TRBD2. Germline lookup yields CDR1 MNHNS and CDR2 SASEGT. Losses at the gene ends were 5 bases for V and 2 bases for J; bases not matched to a gene: 4. CDR3 length equals 16 residues. The CDR3 reads CASSPRLAGGQETQYF. CDR3 nucleotides: TGTGCCAGCAGTCCCCGACTAGCGGGAGGGCAAGAGACCCAGTACTTC.

V is TRBV3-1 and J is TRBJ2-3; TRBD2 matches at 7 bases. V was pared by 4 bases and J by 1 base, with 14 bases of the junction left unmatched. CDR1 and CDR2 (germline): LGHDT, YNNKEL (reference sequence). The CDR3 loop spans 18 amino acids. The CDR3 DNA reads TGTGCCAGCAGCCCCCATGCCGTCCTGGCGGGAGGCACAGATACGCAGTATTTT. The encoded protein is CASSPHAVLAGGTDTQYF.

The sample holds many counts of this clonotype. The V call is TRBV13, the J call TRBJ2-7; D is uncertain. The CDR3 runs to 14 residues. With 2 bases removed from V and 0 bases from J, the gap between germline ends came to 8 bases. Germline V gene lookup returns CDR1 PRHDT and CDR2 FYEKMQ (reference sequence). In DNA form, the CDR3 reads TGTGCCAGCAGCTTATCGGCGACCTCCTACGAGCAGTACTTC. It is translated as CASSLSATSYEQYF.

The V gene is TRBV6-1, the J gene TRBJ2-7, with D uncertain. V gave up 8 bases and J gave up 5 bases, with 16 bases separating them. Germline CDR1 MNHNS, CDR2 SASEGT. The CDR3 sequence is 13 residues long. In DNA form, the CDR3 reads TGTGCCAGCCGGTTAGAGTCCCTCGACGAGCAGTACTTC. Amino acids: CASRLESLDEQYF.

This clonotype was seen a handful of times. This chain joins TRBV29-1 and TRBJ2-3; D is perhaps TRBD2 (6 bases). Per germline, CDR1 SQVTM and CDR2 ANQGSEA. The CDR3 is made up of 11 amino acids. V gave up 7 bases and J gave up 4 bases, with 9 bases separating them. The CDR3 sequence: CSAGGADTQYF. The DNA for the CDR3 is TGCAGCGCCGGAGGGGCAGATACGCAGTATTTT.

This clonotype was recorded at least ten times. This chain joins TRBV6-1 and TRBJ1-1; D possibly corresponds to TRBD1 (6 bases). Trimming took 5 bases from V and 1 from J, leaving 11 bases between them. Germline loops: CDR1 MNHNS, CDR2 SASEGT. This CDR3 comprises 14 residues. Here the CDR3 DNA reads TGTGCCAGCAGTTTGGGACATTGGAACACTGAAGCTTTCTTT. As protein: CASSLGHWNTEAFF.

The V call is TRBV28, the J call TRBJ2-1; 12 bases are shared with TRBD2. CDR3 length equals 14 residues. J gave up 7 bases and V 6 bases, and 4 bases lay outside the gene matches. Germline loops: CDR1 MDHEN, CDR2 SYDVKM. The CDR3 loop is CASRTSGRRNEQFF. CDR3 sequence (DNA): TGTGCCAGCAGGACTAGCGGGAGACGGAATGAGCAGTTCTTC.

The sample holds many counts of this clonotype. V is TRBV2 and J is TRBJ1-5, with TRBD1 as a possible D gene (5 bases). Per the germline V gene, CDR1 is SNHLY and CDR2 is FYNNEI. V lost 6 bases, J lost 1 base, and 13 bases lay in between. The CDR3 has 15 residues. CDR3 loop: CASSGRDRSNQPQHF. The CDR3 DNA sequence: TGTGCCAGCAGCGGGAGGGACCGAAGCAATCAGCCCCAGCATTTT.

V usage is TRBV20-1 and J usage is TRBJ2-5; TRBD2 is a possible D gene (6 bases). In germline, CDR1 is DFQATT, CDR2 SNEGSKA (reference sequence). Trimming removed 6 bases at V and 5 bases at J, with 16 bases between. CDR3 length: 13 amino acids. CDR3 nucleotides: TGCAGTGCCGCGGGATGGGCAACGGAGACCCAGTACTTC. Translation: CSAAGWATETQYF.

The rearrangement links TRBV4-1 to TRBJ2-7; TRBD2 matches 9 bases. The CDR3 consists of 17 residues. Trimming removed 0 bases from V and 2 bases from J; junction bases left unmatched: 8. Per germline, CDR1 MGHRA and CDR2 YSYEKL. For the CDR3, the DNA is TGCGCCAGCAGCCAAGATCGGTCTAGCGGGATAGCCTACGAGCAGTACTTC. Protein: CASSQDRSSGIAYEQYF.

In this sample, this clonotype turned up many times. This rearrangement joins TRBV20-1 to TRBJ1-2; 9 bases agree with TRBD1. V dropped 0 bases and J dropped 4; count of bases not matched to a gene: 9. This CDR3 region has 16 residues. Germline-derived CDR1 and CDR2 are DFQATT and SNEGSKA (reference sequence). The CDR3 nucleotides are TGCAGTGCTAGAGACCAGGACAGGGGCCAGACCTATGGCTACACCTTC. It is translated as CSARDQDRGQTYGYTF.

The chain has TRBV20-1 and TRBJ2-7, with TRBD2 identical over 10 bases. V was clipped by 2 bases and J by 3 bases; unmatched bases: 16. This CDR3 has 18 amino acids. CDR1 and CDR2 (germline): DFQATT, SNEGSKA (reference sequence). This CDR3 is CSARLAGEGWYLNYEQYF. The CDR3 DNA reads TGCAGTGCTAGACTAGCGGGAGAGGGGTGGTACCTTAACTACGAGCAGTACTTC.

The gene calls are TRBV11-2 and TRBJ2-3; TRBD2 matches 11 bases. With 6 bases clipped from V and 2 bases from J, the junction kept 10 bases outside the gene matches. The germline CDR1 and CDR2 sequences are SGHAT and FQNNGV. This CDR3 has 17 amino acids. The CDR3 DNA reads TGTGCCAGCAGACGACCCCTAGCGGGGGGCCCCACAGATACGCAGTATTTT. Its protein product is CASRRPLAGGPTDTQYF. The full variable domain, completed using reference TRBV11-2 and TRBJ2-3, is EAGVAQSPRYKIIEKRQSVAFWCNPISGHATLYWYQQILGQGPKLLIQFQNNGVVDDSQLPKDRFSAERLKGVDSTLKIQPAKLEDSAVYLCASRRPLAGGPTDTQYFGPGTRLTVL.